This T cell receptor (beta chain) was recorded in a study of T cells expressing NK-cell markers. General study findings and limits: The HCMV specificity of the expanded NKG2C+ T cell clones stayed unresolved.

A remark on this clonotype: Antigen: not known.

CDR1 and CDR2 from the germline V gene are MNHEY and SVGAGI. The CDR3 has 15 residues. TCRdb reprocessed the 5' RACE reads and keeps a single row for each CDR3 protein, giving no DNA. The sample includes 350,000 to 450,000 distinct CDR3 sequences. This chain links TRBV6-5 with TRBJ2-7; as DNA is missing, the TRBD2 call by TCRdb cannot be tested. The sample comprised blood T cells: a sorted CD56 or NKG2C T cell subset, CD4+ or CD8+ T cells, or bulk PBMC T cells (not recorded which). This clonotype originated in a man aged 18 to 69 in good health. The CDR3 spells CASSWSASGPYEQYF.